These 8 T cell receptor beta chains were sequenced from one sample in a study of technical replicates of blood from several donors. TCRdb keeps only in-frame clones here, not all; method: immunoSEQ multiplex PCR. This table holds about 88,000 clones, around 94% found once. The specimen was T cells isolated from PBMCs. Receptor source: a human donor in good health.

The CDR3 DNA follows: TGTGCCAGCAGTGAGCGAGGGGGCCCGTCTGTTGGGTACTTC. This codes for CASSERGGPSVGYF. The chain recombines TRBV6-1 with TRBJ2-4; 7 bases are a match to TRBD1. The CDR3 consists of 14 residues. Germline trimming cut 3 bases from V and 15 bases from J; bases unmatched to any gene: 14. Germline CDR1 and CDR2: MNHNS and SASEGT.

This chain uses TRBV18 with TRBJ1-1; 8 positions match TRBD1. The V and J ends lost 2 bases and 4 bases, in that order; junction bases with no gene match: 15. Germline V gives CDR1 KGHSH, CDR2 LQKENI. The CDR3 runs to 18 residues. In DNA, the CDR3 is TGTGCCAGCTCACCAGGGGGCACAGGGGGTTACAAGAGCACTGAAGCTTTCTTT. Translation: CASSPGGTGGYKSTEAFF.

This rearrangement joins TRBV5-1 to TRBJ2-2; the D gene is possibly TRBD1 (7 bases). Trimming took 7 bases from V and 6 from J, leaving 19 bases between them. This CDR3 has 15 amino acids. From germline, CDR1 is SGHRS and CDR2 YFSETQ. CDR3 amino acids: CASAETGTLSGELFF. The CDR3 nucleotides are TGCGCCAGCGCGGAGACAGGGACTTTATCCGGGGAGCTGTTTTTT.

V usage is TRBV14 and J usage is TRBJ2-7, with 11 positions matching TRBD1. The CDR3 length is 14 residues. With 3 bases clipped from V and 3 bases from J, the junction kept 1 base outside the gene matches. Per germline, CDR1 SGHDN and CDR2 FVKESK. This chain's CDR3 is CASSHGTGGYEQYF. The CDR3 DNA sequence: TGTGCCAGCAGCCATGGGACAGGGGGCTACGAGCAGTACTTC.

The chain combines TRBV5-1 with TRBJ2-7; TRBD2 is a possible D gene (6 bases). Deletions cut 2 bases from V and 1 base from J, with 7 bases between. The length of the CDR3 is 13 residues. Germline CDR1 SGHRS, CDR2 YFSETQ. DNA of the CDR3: TGCGCCAGCAGCTTTGGGGGGTCCTACGAGCAGTACTTC. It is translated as CASSFGGSYEQYF.

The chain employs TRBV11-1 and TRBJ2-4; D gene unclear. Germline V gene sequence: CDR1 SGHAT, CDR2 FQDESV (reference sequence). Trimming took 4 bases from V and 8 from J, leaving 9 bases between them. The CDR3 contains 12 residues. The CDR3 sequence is CASSSAEDIQYF. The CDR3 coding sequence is TGTGCCAGCAGCTCCGCCGAGGACATTCAGTACTTC.

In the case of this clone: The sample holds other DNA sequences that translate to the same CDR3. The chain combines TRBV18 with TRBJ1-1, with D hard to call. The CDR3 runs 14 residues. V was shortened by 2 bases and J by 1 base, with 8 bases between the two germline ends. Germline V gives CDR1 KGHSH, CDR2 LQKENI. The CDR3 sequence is CASSPAGGNTEAFF. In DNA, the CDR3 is TGTGCCAGCTCACCAGCAGGAGGGAACACTGAAGCTTTCTTT.

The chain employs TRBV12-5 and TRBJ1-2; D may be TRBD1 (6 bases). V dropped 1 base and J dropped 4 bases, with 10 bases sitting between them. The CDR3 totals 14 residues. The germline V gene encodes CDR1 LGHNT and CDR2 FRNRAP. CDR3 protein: CASGLEGHSYGYTF. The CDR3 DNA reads TGTGCTAGTGGTTTGGAGGGACATTCCTATGGCTACACCTTC.